Described below is a single TCR beta chain sequence and its context. Germline V CDR1 and CDR2: LNHDA, SQIVND (reference sequence). This CDR3 contains 13 residues. Trimming took 4 bases from V and 6 from J, leaving 12 bases between them. Original data processing: Reference gene primer amplification yielded estimated nucleated cell counts. Only in-frame clones appear in the TCRdb table, and some are missing; sequencing was by immunoSEQ multiplex PCR. V, J and clone size are taken as reported in that table, and D and trimming were inferred from the DNA itself. The sample yields about 270,000 clones, roughly nine tenths seen once. The data belong to a study of blood T cell repertoires in COVID-19. Overall study context: Samples representing acute and convalescent COVID-19 were sourced from the United States, Italy and Spain. The analysed material was cDNA or gDNA that came from T cells, B-cell-depleted T cells, or PBMCs.

The chain carries TRBV19 and TRBJ1-2, with D tentatively TRBD1 (6 bases). Material for sequencing was peripheral blood. The TCR comes from a man between 35 and 55 years old with active or convalescent COVID-19. CDR3 bases: TGTGCCAGTAGTACCGGGACATTCGATGGCTACACCTTC. It encodes CASSTGTFDGYTF.